These 27 T cell receptor beta chains were all obtained from the same sample, sequenced in a study of PD-1 blockade in classical Hodgkin lymphoma. Sequenced by immunoSEQ multiplex PCR; TCRdb stores in-frame clones only, minus some. The table has more than 15,000 clones, about four fifths seen once. Time point: cycle 4 day 1 (C4D1), after about 6 weeks of nivolumab. No patient escaped relapse after autologous stem cell transplantation, and brentuximab vedotin exposure varied. This specimen consisted of peripheral blood mononuclear cells (PBMCs), obtained before the fourth cycle of nivolumab. The source of these receptors is a human donor with classical Hodgkin lymphoma.

About this clone itself: Within the sample, other DNA sequences also encode this same CDR3. The chain couples TRBV7-9 to TRBJ2-2; D gene uncertain. The CDR3 contains 14 residues. Germline V gene lookup returns CDR1 SEHNR and CDR2 FQNEAQ (reference sequence). Trimming removed 9 bases at V and 3 bases at J, with 14 bases between. CDR3: CASSPSYDTGELFF. CDR3 in DNA: TGTGCCAGTAGCCCCTCTTATGACACCGGGGAGCTGTTTTTT. Variable domain in full (rest from reference TRBV7-9 and TRBJ2-2): DTGVSQNPRHKITKRGQNVTFRCDPISEHNRLYWYRQTLGQGPEFLTYFQNEAQLEKSRLLSDRFSAERPKGSFSTLEIQRTEQGDSAMYLCASSPSYDTGELFFGEGSRLTVL.

The chain combines TRBV7-8 with TRBJ2-7; D call uncertain. V dropped 5 bases and J dropped 5 bases, with 19 bases sitting between them. The length of the CDR3 is 15 residues. In germline, CDR1 is SGHVS, CDR2 FQNEAQ. In DNA form, the CDR3 reads TGTGCCAGCAGCGAGGACCTAGGTTTGTTGGACGAGCAGTACTTC. Amino acids: CASSEDLGLLDEQYF.

The V and J genes are TRBV19 and TRBJ2-5; perhaps TRBD1 as D (6 bases). The CDR3 is 15 residues long. The germline V and J ends were trimmed by 5 bases and 2 bases, with 15 bases remaining between them. Germline loops: CDR1 LNHDA, CDR2 SQIVND (reference sequence). CDR3 region: CASSAPGQGQETQYF. The CDR3 DNA follows: TGTGCCAGTAGTGCCCCGGGGCAGGGGCAAGAGACCCAGTACTTC.

CDR3 sequence (DNA): TGCGCCAGCAGCTTGGACACGGACTTGAACACTGAAGCTTTCTTT. Its translation is CASSLDTDLNTEAFF. This sequence joins TRBV5-1 and TRBJ1-1; D uncertain. This CDR3 spans 15 amino acids. Germline CDR1 SGHRS, CDR2 YFSETQ. The V and J ends lost 0 bases and 0 bases respectively, with 9 bases between them.

This chain uses TRBV12-5 with TRBJ1-3; tentatively, D is TRBD1 (6 bases). Deletions cut 5 bases from V and 4 bases from J, with 12 bases between. The V gene's germline CDR1 is LGHNT and CDR2 FRNRAP. CDR3 length equals 14 residues. The CDR3 loop is CASGAGAAGNTIYF. The CDR3 nucleotides read TGTGCTAGTGGTGCAGGGGCGGCAGGAAACACCATATATTTT.

This clone was seen a handful of times. The rearrangement uses TRBV18 and TRBJ1-1, with D tentatively TRBD1 (5 bases). Germline V lookup: CDR1 KGHSH, CDR2 LQKENI. The CDR3 is made up of 16 amino acids. The V gene lost 4 bases and the J gene lost 4 bases, with 19 bases spanning the gap. CDR3 amino acids: CASSLGQVGALTEAFF. In DNA, the CDR3 is TGTGCCAGCTCACTGGGGCAGGTTGGGGCCCTCACTGAAGCTTTCTTT.

The chain recombines TRBV6-6 with TRBJ2-1; 8 nucleotides agree with TRBD1. The CDR3 totals 13 residues. Trimming removed 8 bases from V and 9 bases from J; junction bases left unmatched: 9. CDR1 MNHNY and CDR2 SVGAGI come from the germline V gene (reference sequence). CDR3 sequence: CASHSGQGTEQFF. In DNA form, the CDR3 reads TGTGCCAGCCACTCCGGACAGGGTACTGAGCAGTTCTTC.

The gene calls are TRBV5-1 and TRBJ1-1; D is unresolved. From germline, CDR1 is SGHRS and CDR2 YFSETQ. This CDR3 is 15 amino acids long. V gave up 6 bases and J gave up 0 bases, with 15 bases separating them. CDR3 residues: CASKLPGQLNTEAFF. For the CDR3, the DNA is TGCGCCAGCAAACTGCCGGGTCAATTGAACACTGAAGCTTTCTTT.

The chain is built from TRBV6-4 and TRBJ1-1, with D tentatively TRBD1 (5 bases). V was pared by 6 bases and J by 2 bases, with 16 bases between. From germline, CDR1 is MRHNA and CDR2 SNTAGT. The CDR3 covers 15 residues. The CDR3, as DNA: TGTGCCAGCAGCCTGACTGGGACGGGCAACACTGAAGCTTTCTTT. Translated, it gives CASSLTGTGNTEAFF.

This chain joins TRBV5-1 and TRBJ1-4; D might be TRBD1 (6 bases). This CDR3 has 16 residues. CDR1 SGHRS and CDR2 YFSETQ come from the germline V gene. V lost 4 bases to trimming and J lost 5 bases, with 18 bases between them. CDR3 bases: TGCGCCAGCAGCCTAGCAAAGGGGGACGGGAATGAAAAACTGTTTTTT. It encodes CASSLAKGDGNEKLFF. Using reference TRBV5-1 and TRBJ1-4 for the parts outside the CDR3, the full variable domain is KAGVTQTPRYLIKTRGQQVTLSCSPISGHRSVSWYQQTPGQGLQFLFEYFSETQRNKGNFPGRFSGRQFSNSRSEMNVSTLELGDSALYLCASSLAKGDGNEKLFFGSGTQLSVL.

The chain is built from TRBV7-8 and TRBJ2-1, with 14 nucleotides matching TRBD2. The CDR3 is 15 residues long. V was pared by 4 bases and J by 5 bases, with 1 base of the junction left unmatched. Germline V gives CDR1 SGHVS, CDR2 FQNEAQ. Here the CDR3 DNA reads TGTGCCAGCAGCTGGACTAGCGGGGGGAACAATGAGCAGTTCTTC. It is translated as CASSWTSGGNNEQFF. Full variable domain (missing parts from reference TRBV7-8 and TRBJ2-1): GAGVSQSPRYKVAKRGQDVALRCDPISGHVSLFWYQQALGQGPEFLTYFQNEAQLDKSGLPSDRFFAERPEGSVSTLKIQRTQQEDSAVYLCASSWTSGGNNEQFFGPGTRLTVL.

The genes are TRBV7-8 and TRBJ1-3; 7 bases fit TRBD1. The CDR3 consists of 17 residues. Trimming took 1 base from V and 0 from J; bases not matched to a gene: 6. The germline V gene encodes CDR1 SGHVS and CDR2 FQNEAQ. DNA for the CDR3: TGTGCCAGCAGCTTAGTAGCAGGGGGAGGCTCTGGAAACACCATATATTTT. Translation: CASSLVAGGGSGNTIYF.

This rearrangement joins TRBV6-5 to TRBJ2-1, with 8 positions matching TRBD2. CDR3 length equals 15 residues. The V and J ends lost 4 bases and 8 bases, in that order; junction bases with no gene match: 10. Germline CDR1 is MNHEY and CDR2 is SVGAGI. The CDR3: CASSSGGGGPDEQFF. CDR3 sequence (DNA): TGTGCCAGCAGTTCGGGTGGCGGGGGGCCCGATGAGCAGTTCTTC.

The CDR3 region has the DNA TGCGCCAGCAGCCAAGTTCAACAGAGCACAGATACGCAGTATTTT. Translating it yields CASSQVQQSTDTQYF. This sequence joins TRBV4-1 and TRBJ2-3; unclear D gene. Trimming removed 1 base at V and 0 bases at J, with 8 bases between. The CDR3 is made up of 15 amino acids. Per germline, CDR1 MGHRA and CDR2 YSYEKL.

The chain couples TRBV5-1 to TRBJ1-5; 7 bases line up with TRBD1. V dropped 4 bases and J dropped 0; count of bases not matched to a gene: 4. Per germline, CDR1 SGHRS and CDR2 YFSETQ. The CDR3 sequence is 15 residues long. CDR3 in DNA: TGCGCCAGCAGCCTGACAGGGAGTAGCAATCAGCCCCAGCATTTT. Amino acid sequence: CASSLTGSSNQPQHF.

The chain employs TRBV7-9 and TRBJ2-1; the match to TRBD2 covers 8 bases. Germline trimming cut 5 bases from V and 3 bases from J; bases unmatched to any gene: 6. CDR3 length equals 15 residues. Germline loops: CDR1 SEHNR, CDR2 FQNEAQ (reference sequence). The CDR3 loop is CASSPSGGSYNEQFF. CDR3 sequence (DNA): TGTGCCAGCAGCCCCTCGGGGGGGAGCTACAATGAGCAGTTCTTC.

This chain links TRBV7-9 with TRBJ1-4; TRBD1 might be the D (5 bases). CDR1 and CDR2 (germline): SEHNR, FQNEAQ (reference sequence). Trimming removed 6 bases from V and 0 bases from J, with 8 bases in between. This CDR3 spans 14 amino acids. CDR3 DNA: TGTGCCAGCAGTCACAGGACAACTAATGAAAAACTGTTTTTT. Translation: CASSHRTTNEKLFF.

This chain joins TRBV6-6 and TRBJ2-2, with D perhaps given as TRBD1 or TRBD2 (5 bases each). CDR3 length equals 15 residues. V was trimmed by 6 bases and J by 2 bases, leaving 13 bases between them. Germline V CDR1 and CDR2: MNHNY, SVGAGI (reference sequence). CDR3 residues: CASRQRRDNTGELFF. CDR3 sequence (DNA): TGTGCCAGCAGACAAAGACGGGACAACACCGGGGAGCTGTTTTTT.

This chain joins TRBV4-1 and TRBJ2-7; D perhaps matches TRBD2 (5 bases). This CDR3 region has 15 residues. Germline lookup yields CDR1 MGHRA and CDR2 YSYEKL. V was shortened by 4 bases and J by 0 bases, with 13 bases between the two germline ends. The CDR3 reads CASSPFDYSSYEQYF. The CDR3 nucleotides read TGCGCCAGCAGCCCCTTTGACTATTCCTCCTACGAGCAGTACTTC.

The chain links TRBV9 to TRBJ1-2; 7 positions agree with TRBD1. From germline, CDR1 is SGDLS and CDR2 YYNGEE. The junction had 8 bases not matched to a gene; V was cut back by 4 bases and J by 8 bases. This CDR3 is 13 amino acids long. CDR3 amino acids: CASSLPTGQGYTF. CDR3 bases: TGTGCCAGCAGCTTACCGACAGGGCAAGGCTACACCTTC.

The chain has TRBV4-3 and TRBJ2-1; perhaps D is TRBD1 or TRBD2 (5 bases each). This CDR3 is 15 amino acids long. V lost 4 bases and J lost 2, with 12 bases in between. Looked up from germline, CDR1 is LGHNA and CDR2 is YSLEER. The CDR3 region is CASSLRWGTYNEQFF. CDR3 nucleotides: TGCGCCAGCAGCCTCCGGTGGGGGACCTACAATGAGCAGTTCTTC.

This chain joins TRBV27 and TRBJ2-5; 7 nucleotides match TRBD1. The V gene's germline CDR1 is MNHEY and CDR2 SMNVEV (reference sequence). CDR3 length: 13 amino acids. V lost 4 bases and J lost 5; bases outside the gene matches: 4. The CDR3 coding sequence is TGTGCCAGCAGTTCCGAGGGGGCGGAGACCCAGTACTTC. It translates to CASSSEGAETQYF.

This clone has just a few counts. Other nucleotide sequences in the sample specify the same CDR3. J is TRBJ1-6 and V is TRBV5-1; D gene ambiguous. The CDR3 extends over 13 amino acids. Trimming left V 0 bases short and J 9 bases short, with 7 bases between. Germline assignment: CDR1 SGHRS and CDR2 YFSETQ. The DNA of the CDR3 is TGCGCCAGCAGCTTGGAAACGGGTTCACCCCTCCACTTT. Translated, it gives CASSLETGSPLHF.

This chain joins TRBV15 and TRBJ1-3, with D hard to call. V dropped 6 bases and J dropped 0 bases, with 15 bases sitting between them. This CDR3 spans 16 amino acids. CDR1 LNHNV and CDR2 YYDKDF come from the germline V gene (reference sequence). CDR3 protein: CATRPWGESSGNTIYF. CDR3 coding DNA: TGTGCCACCAGGCCCTGGGGAGAATCCTCTGGAAACACCATATATTTT.

The V gene is TRBV5-1, the J gene TRBJ2-3, with D unresolved. Trimming took 0 bases from V and 7 from J, leaving 9 bases between them. This CDR3 is 13 amino acids long. Per the germline V gene, CDR1 is SGHRS and CDR2 is YFSETQ. The CDR3 region is CASSLEVANTQYF. For the CDR3, the DNA is TGCGCCAGCAGCTTGGAAGTTGCTAATACGCAGTATTTT.

A remark on this clone: At one end, the junction sequence differs from germline, possibly due to a read error. The chain has TRBV4-2 and TRBJ2-3, with D tentatively TRBD1 (5 bases). Germline V CDR1 and CDR2: LGHNA, YNFKEQ. The CDR3 has 18 amino acids. As DNA, the CDR3 is TGTGCCAGCAACCAAGGGGATTTGCTGGTCCATAGCACAGATACGCAGTATTTT. Translation gives CASNQGDLLVHSTDTQYF.

This clone was detected a few times. The rearrangement joins TRBV4-3 to TRBJ2-2; either TRBD1 or TRBD2 may supply D (5 bases each). The CDR3 has 15 amino acids. V was cut by 1 base and J by 3 bases, with 9 bases left in between. In germline, CDR1 is LGHNA, CDR2 YSLEER. The CDR3 region has the DNA TGCGCCAGCAGCCAAGCAGAGGGGTACACCGGGGAGCTGTTTTTT. As protein: CASSQAEGYTGELFF.